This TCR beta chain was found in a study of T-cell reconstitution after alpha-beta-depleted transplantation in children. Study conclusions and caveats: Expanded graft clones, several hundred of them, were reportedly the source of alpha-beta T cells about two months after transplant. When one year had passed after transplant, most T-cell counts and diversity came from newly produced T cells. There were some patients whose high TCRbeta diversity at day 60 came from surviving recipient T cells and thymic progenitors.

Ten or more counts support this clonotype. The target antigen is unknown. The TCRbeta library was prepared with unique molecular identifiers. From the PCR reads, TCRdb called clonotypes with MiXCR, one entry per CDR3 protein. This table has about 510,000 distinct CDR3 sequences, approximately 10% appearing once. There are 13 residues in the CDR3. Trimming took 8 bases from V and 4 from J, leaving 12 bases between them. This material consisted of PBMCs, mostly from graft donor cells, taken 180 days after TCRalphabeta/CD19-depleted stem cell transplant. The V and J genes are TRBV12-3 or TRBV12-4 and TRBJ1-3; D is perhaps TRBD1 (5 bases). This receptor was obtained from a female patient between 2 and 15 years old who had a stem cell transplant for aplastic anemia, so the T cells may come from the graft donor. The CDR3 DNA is TGTGCCAGCGAGGTCAGGGCGGGAAACACCATATATTTT. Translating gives CASEVRAGNTIYF.